This T cell receptor (beta chain) was observed in a study of identical twins. Unique molecular identifiers were present on the cDNA, which also gained a universal primer site by template switching. TCRdb reprocessed the 5' RACE reads via MiXCR and lists one record per CDR3 protein. The table lists approximately 700,000 distinct CDR3 sequences, roughly 18% of them singletons. This clonotype was observed once. An end of the junction does not agree with germline; a read error may underlie this. Germline V gene sequence: CDR1 MNHEY, CDR2 SVGEGT. The CDR3 is 14 residues long. This sample also belongs to another study, concerning T cells expressing NK-cell markers.

The receptor was derived from a woman between 18 and 29 years old in good health. Material for sequencing was PBMCs. This sequence joins TRBV6-2 or TRBV6-3 and TRBJ2-7; D is perhaps TRBD1 (5 bases). This CDR3 reads CASSYSSGKPFVSF. The DNA of the CDR3 is TGTGCCAGCAGTTACTCGTCAGGGAAGCCCTTTGTGAGCTTC.